This entry describes one TCR beta chain. The data were obtained in a study of Ad26.COV2.S vaccination and SARS-CoV-2 variants. Looking at the study overall: Participant was drawn from the COV1001 Ad26.COV2.S trial arm.

This CDR3 comprises 16 residues. Germline assignment: CDR1 KGHSH and CDR2 LQKENI. V was shortened by 5 bases and J by 2 bases, with 16 bases between the two germline ends. Described treatment: roughly 18 received Ad26.COV2.S at low or high dose, single or two shots; 5 received placebo; per-sample allocation not given. The samples date from day 63 after the first vaccine or placebo injection. Repertoires were generated with immunoSEQ multiplex PCR, while TCRdb's copy carries only in-frame clones and drops some. This sample has some 290,000 clones, with around 84% found just once. The sequencing used peripheral blood, collected in a trial of Ad26.COV2.S vaccine versus placebo. The TCR originated in a person aged 18-60 years who received the Ad26.COV2.S COVID-19 vaccine or a placebo. The chain links TRBV18 to TRBJ1-5; D call uncertain. The CDR3 DNA sequence: TGTGCCAGCTCATCCTTGACGGCGGACCGCAATCAGCCCCAGCATTTT. It yields the protein CASSSLTADRNQPQHF.